What follows are 9 T cell receptor beta chains derived from one specimen sequenced in a study of identical twins. MiXCR, applied by TCRdb to the 5' RACE reads, yields one record per CDR3 protein. The table has about 700,000 distinct CDR3 sequences, less than 10% seen once; the top ten hold 0.98%. The data were also submitted as part of a second study, on yellow fever vaccine responses in identical twins.

Sequenced material: PBMCs. Receptors were obtained from a woman aged 18-29 years in good health.

The chain carries TRBV27 and TRBJ2-1, with a weak D call TRBD1 (6 bases). Germline CDR1 reads MNHEY; CDR2 reads SMNVEV (reference sequence). There are 16 residues in the CDR3. V was clipped by 6 bases and J by 0 bases, with 15 bases between them. The CDR3 sequence is CASRGAAVRSYNEQFF. The CDR3 nucleotides read TGTGCCAGCAGGGGGGCTGCGGTTCGCTCCTACAATGAGCAGTTCTTC.

The CDR3 spells CATSRGLWGGGGTEAFF. CDR3 bases: TGTGCCACCAGCAGAGGCCTCTGGGGGGGAGGCGGCACTGAAGCTTTCTTT. V is TRBV15 and J is TRBJ1-1; tentative D call: TRBD1 (5 bases). The germline V gene has CDR1 LNHNV and CDR2 YYDKDF (reference sequence). The CDR3 runs to 17 residues. V was trimmed by 1 base and J by 4 bases, leaving 19 bases between them.

This clonotype was detected a few times. The chain employs TRBV10-3 and TRBJ2-2; D is perhaps TRBD1 (5 bases). Per the germline V gene, CDR1 is ENHRY and CDR2 is SYGVKD. Between the trimmed V and J ends, which lost 1 base and 5 bases, there was a span of 8 bases. The CDR3 is 14 residues long. Written as DNA, the CDR3 is TGTGCCATCAGTGAGTGGGGCGGTACCGGGGAGCTGTTTTTT. Amino acid sequence: CAISEWGGTGELFF.

V and J are TRBV5-6 and TRBJ2-5, with D possibly being TRBD2 (6 bases). The germline V and J ends were trimmed by 4 bases and 0 bases, with 19 bases remaining between them. Germline V gene data show CDR1 as SGHDT and CDR2 as YYEEEE. The CDR3 runs to 17 residues. In DNA form, the CDR3 reads TGTGCCAGCAGCGGGTGGCGGTCTAGCGAATACCAAGAGACCCAGTACTTC. Amino acids: CASSGWRSSEYQETQYF. The full variable domain, rest sourced from reference TRBV5-6 and TRBJ2-5, is DAGVTQSPTHLIKTRGQQVTLRCSPKSGHDTVSWYQQALGQGPQFIFQYYEEEERQRGNFPDRFSGHQFPNYSSELNVNALLLGDSALYLCASSGWRSSEYQETQYFGPGTRLLVL.

This clonotype was observed a handful of times. CDR3 sequence reads: CASSPRGRSGGADTQYF. The CDR3 region has the DNA TGTGCCAGCAGCCCCCGGGGAAGGAGCGGGGGCGCAGATACGCAGTATTTT. The V gene is TRBV7-9, the J gene TRBJ2-3, with 8 bases lining up with TRBD2. In germline, CDR1 is SEHNR, CDR2 FQNEAQ (reference sequence). This CDR3 is built from 17 residues. The V and J ends lost 5 bases and 4 bases, in that order; junction bases with no gene match: 14.

The rearrangement links TRBV7-3 to TRBJ2-1, with 7 nucleotides matching TRBD2. V lost 3 bases to trimming and J lost 0 bases; unmatched junction nucleotides: 2. The CDR3 is 15 amino acids. CDR1 and CDR2 (germline): SGHTA, FQGTGA. In DNA form, the CDR3 reads TGTGCCAGCAGCTTGGAGCGGGGCTCCTACAATGAGCAGTTCTTC. It specifies CASSLERGSYNEQFF.

This clonotype turned up a few times. The chain has TRBV20-1 and TRBJ2-3; TRBD2 matches at 10 bases. CDR1 and CDR2 (germline): DFQATT, SNEGSKA (reference sequence). V shed 5 bases, J shed 4 bases, and the junction held 6 bases outside the gene matches. This CDR3 contains 14 residues. CDR3 residues: CSAPSGRGPDTQYF. Written as DNA, the CDR3 is TGCAGTGCTCCAAGCGGGAGGGGTCCAGATACGCAGTATTTT.

The V call is TRBV28, the J call TRBJ2-3; 9 bases align to TRBD1. Per germline, CDR1 MDHEN and CDR2 SYDVKM. V dropped 6 bases and J dropped 6; count of bases not matched to a gene: 7. This CDR3 spans 14 amino acids. CDR3 nucleotide sequence: TGTGCCAGCAGATTACAGGGGGCAGGCGATACGCAGTATTTT. Translating it yields CASRLQGAGDTQYF. Looking up the rest from reference TRBV28 and TRBJ2-3 gives the full variable domain: DVKVTQSSRYLVKRTGEKVFLECVQDMDHENMFWYRQDPGLGLRLIYFSYDVKMKEKGDIPEGYSVSREKKERFSLILESASTNQTSMYLCASRLQGAGDTQYFGPGTRLTVL.

The chain is built from TRBV29-1 and TRBJ2-6; D may be TRBD2 (6 bases). This CDR3 comprises 16 residues. V was cut by 0 bases and J by 7 bases, with 16 bases left in between. Per germline, CDR1 SQVTM and CDR2 ANQGSEA. CDR3: CSVEDPPWRGANVLTF. The CDR3 nucleotides are TGCAGCGTTGAAGACCCACCGTGGAGGGGAGCCAACGTCCTGACTTTC.